This T cell receptor beta chain was identified in a study of T cell changes during pregnancy in multiple sclerosis. Germline-derived CDR1 and CDR2 are KGHSH and LQKENI. V lost 3 bases and J lost 5, with 13 bases in between. This CDR3 region has 14 residues. Clones were sequenced by immunoSEQ multiplex PCR, and TCRdb holds only the in-frame ones, with some missing. Here the sample spans 35,000 to 45,000 clones, around 90% being singletons. Sequencing was performed on CD4+ T cells from peripheral blood mononuclear cells, taken before pregnancy. This receptor was obtained from a female donor with multiple sclerosis, enrolled in a pregnancy study. The chain uses TRBV18 and TRBJ1-1, with a possible D match to TRBD1 (5 bases). CDR3 bases: TGTGCCAGCTCACCTCCTGGGGGGGTGACTGAAGCTTTCTTT. This sequence encodes CASSPPGGVTEAFF.